This paragraph covers one T cell receptor (beta chain) sequence. What this receptor recognizes is not known. No qualities accompany the bases; no much larger clone lies one base away. TCR cDNA was made using 5'RACE template switching, a step that added a universal primer site and unique molecular identifiers. Priming of cDNA synthesis was performed from both the TCR alpha and TCR beta constant segments. Libraries were amplified in two PCR steps, with sample barcodes and sequencing adapters added in the second step. Sequencing of the libraries was done on either Illumina HiSeq 2500 (2x100 bp) or NovaSeq (2x150 bp). Concerning the study's data processing: MIGEC handled demultiplexing of reads and collapsing into UMI consensus sequences, while MiXCR performed V(D)J alignment. Vaccine-responding clonotypes were defined with edgeR using replicate PBMC samples, requiring FDR below 0.01 and a log2 fold change above 5 up to day 15. CD4 or CD8 identity was assigned to each bulk clonotype according to whether the clonotype was present at higher abundance in the sequenced CD4 repertoire or the sequenced CD8 repertoire. TCRdb handled the public reads itself, with Q25 trimming in fastp and clone calling in MiXCR, and kept productive beta chains. For every CDR3 protein sequence, its rows merge into one entry that carries the most common genes and DNA. V and J calls and clone size were set by TCRdb, not the authors. The sample includes approximately 300,000 distinct CDR3 sequences, with roughly 6.8% observed a single time. The ten largest make up roughly 19% of the sample.

These data come from a study of T cells after yellow fever vaccination (dated by TCRdb to between 2019 and 2020). Notes on the research overall: The SMART-Seq v4 Ultra Low Input RNA kit was used to prepare libraries from fractions with low cell numbers. To follow T-cell clones before and after both primary and booster YFV17D yellow fever vaccination, bulk TCR alpha and beta repertoires underwent longitudinal sequencing. Blood samples were taken at several timepoints before and after primary and secondary immunization, and bulk PBMC replicates and cell subsets were isolated. The cohort comprised two healthy male donors, one aged 18 to 30 and one aged 30 to 40 years. The investigation overall reported the following: The secondary T-cell response was found to be weaker but faster than the primary response, with a peak reached on day 5 rather than on day 15. FACS-sorted repertoires could contain abundant contaminating clonotypes from the bulk population, so computational filtering was required. A small fraction of clonotypes appeared in both the CD4 and CD8 compartments, likely as a result of convergent recombination. After the booster, most clones that had expanded after primary vaccination were detected again (nearly 98% of CD4 and under 90% of CD8), suggesting broad maintenance of memory. The study included only a couple of donors, which limits how far the findings can be generalized.

In the paper's terms, the treatment or condition label means: live attenuated yellow fever vaccine strain. At every blood-draw timepoint, two biological replicates of bulk PBMCs were collected. PBMCs were isolated from peripheral blood using a standard Ficoll-Paque protocol. TriZol was used to extract RNA from bulk PBMCs, CD4 and CD8 fractions, and dextramer-positive and dextramer-negative fractions. The TCR originated in a man aged 18 to 29 who received the YFV17D yellow fever vaccine. Specimen: PBMCs, collected roughly 47 days after the first yellow fever vaccination.

The DNA sequence is given as TGCAGTGCTACTCCGACTAGCGGGGTCCCAGATACGCAGTATTTT. Translated, this gives CSATPTSGVPDTQYF. The V and J genes are TRBV20-1 and TRBJ2-3, with TRBD2 identical over 11 junction bases. Germline trimming: 4 bases from V, 4 bases from J; junction bases outside gene matches: 7. Measured from the cysteine to the phenylalanine, the CDR3 is 15 residues long. The CDR3 DNA has 45 bases and is translated from base 1. CDR1 and CDR2 are drawn from the germline V gene (reference sequence): DFQATT, SNEGSKA.